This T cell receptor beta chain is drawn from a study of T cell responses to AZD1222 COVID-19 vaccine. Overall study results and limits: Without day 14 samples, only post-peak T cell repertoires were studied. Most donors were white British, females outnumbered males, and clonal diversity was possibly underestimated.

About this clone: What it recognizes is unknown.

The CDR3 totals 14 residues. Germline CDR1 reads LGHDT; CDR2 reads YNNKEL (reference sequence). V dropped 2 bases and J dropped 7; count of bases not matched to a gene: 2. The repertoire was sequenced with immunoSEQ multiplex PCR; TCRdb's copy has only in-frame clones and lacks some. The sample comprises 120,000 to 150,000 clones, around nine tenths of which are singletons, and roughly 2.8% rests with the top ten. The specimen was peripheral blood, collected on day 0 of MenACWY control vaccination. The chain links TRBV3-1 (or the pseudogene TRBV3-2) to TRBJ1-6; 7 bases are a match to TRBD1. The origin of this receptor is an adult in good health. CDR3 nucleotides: TGTGCCAGCAGCCAATTACAGGGGAATTCACCCCTCCACTTT. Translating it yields CASSQLQGNSPLHF.